This T cell receptor (beta chain) comes out of a study of cytomegalovirus exposure and HLA in healthy donors. Study-wide findings and caveats: In a later analysis, TCR beta V- and J-gene trimming was associated with a missense DCLRE1C variant. As a later analysis showed, several of the most significant clusters appeared to be linked to common viral pathogens. Analyses of presence and absence presupposed an approximately uniform sequencing depth across donors.

For this clone: Its matching antigen is unknown.

Each donor was healthy, and each was a bone marrow donor. Primers: 60 Vbeta forward and 13 Jbeta reverse. Clones were read by immunoSEQ multiplex PCR, and TCRdb kept only the in-frame ones, dropping some. Of 210,000 or so clones listed, around nine tenths are singletons. The germline V gene encodes CDR1 MNHEY and CDR2 SMNVEV (reference sequence). V was clipped by 6 bases and J by 3 bases, with 9 bases between them. The CDR3 runs 13 residues. The receptor comes from a woman younger than 30 in good health and CMV-seronegative. This chain uses TRBV27 with TRBJ2-1, with no clear D. Input material: PBMCs. The CDR3 sequence: CASSERYYNEQFF. The CDR3 region has the DNA TGTGCCAGCAGCGAGCGATACTACAATGAGCAGTTCTTC.